The 3 T cell receptor beta chains below all came from one sample that was sequenced in a study of cytomegalovirus exposure and HLA in healthy donors. The PCR contained 60 Vbeta and 13 Jbeta primers. Clones were sequenced by immunoSEQ multiplex PCR, and TCRdb holds only the in-frame ones, with some missing. The sample records about 170,000 clones, about three quarters being singletons. The sample taken for sequencing was PBMCs. The receptors were gathered from a woman younger than 45 in good health and CMV-seropositive.

V usage is TRBV25-1 and J usage is TRBJ1-1, with 7 bases fitting TRBD1. V lost 7 bases and J lost 0; bases outside the gene matches: 5. Germline CDR1 and CDR2: MGHDK and SYGVNS. CDR3 length: 14 amino acids. The CDR3 coding sequence is TGTGCCAGCACAGGGGGAGTCATGAACACTGAAGCTTTCTTT. It yields the protein CASTGGVMNTEAFF.

About this clone itself: Other DNA sequences in this specimen translate into the identical CDR3. The gene calls are TRBV27 and TRBJ2-3, with 11 bases lining up with TRBD1. This CDR3 comprises 15 residues. Per the germline V gene, CDR1 is MNHEY and CDR2 is SMNVEV (reference sequence). V lost 3 bases and J lost 3; bases outside the gene matches: 2. The CDR3, as DNA: TGTGCCAGCAGTTTCGGGACAGGGGGGACAGATACGCAGTATTTT. This encodes CASSFGTGGTDTQYF.

The chain links TRBV9 to TRBJ1-3; D call uncertain. V shed 3 bases and J shed 0 bases, with 7 bases lying between them. There are 14 residues in the CDR3. The germline CDR1 and CDR2 sequences are SGDLS and YYNGEE. The CDR3 loop reads CASSAPGSGNTIYF. The CDR3 DNA reads as TGTGCCAGCAGCGCCCCGGGCTCTGGAAACACCATATATTTT.